These 18 T cell receptor beta chains came from one sample sequenced in a study of T cells after posttransplantation cyclophosphamide. Data came from immunoSEQ multiplex PCR; TCRdb stores just in-frame clones and leaves some out. The repertoire holds some 64,000 clones, with about 93% as singletons. Sequenced input: PBMCs. The receptors stem from a woman in her thirties in good health and a related stem cell transplant donor.

The chain couples TRBV2 to TRBJ2-2, with TRBD2 as a possible D gene (6 bases). The length of the CDR3 is 15 residues. Germline V gives CDR1 SNHLY, CDR2 FYNNEI. Trimming removed 4 bases from V and 4 bases from J, with 13 bases in between. CDR3 DNA: TGTGCCAGCAGTGGAGGAGCGGGCCCCACCGGGGAGCTGTTTTTT. Translating gives CASSGGAGPTGELFF.

The chain is built from TRBV7-2 and TRBJ1-5; D remains unclear. CDR3 length: 14 residues. V was shortened by 5 bases and J by 0 bases, with 8 bases between the two germline ends. Germline V lookup: CDR1 SGHTA, CDR2 FQGNSA. The CDR3 nucleotides read TGTGCCAGCAGCGAGCAGCGTAGCAATCAGCCCCAGCATTTT. Encoded protein: CASSEQRSNQPQHF.

The J gene is TRBJ2-6, the V gene TRBV21-1; no DNA check was done on the table's D call, TRBD2. TRBV21-1 is a pseudogene locus. CDR3 length: 17 amino acids. Here the CDR3 reads CASSKLGGVAGANVLTF. The CDR3 DNA sequence: TGTGCCAGCAGCAAATTAGGGGGGGTTGCTGGGGCCAACGTCCTGACTTTC.

The chain carries TRBV19 and TRBJ1-1; 8 nucleotides agree with TRBD1. The germline V gene encodes CDR1 LNHDA and CDR2 SQIVND (reference sequence). V lost 4 bases, J lost 1 base, and 5 bases stayed unmatched. The CDR3 is 15 amino acids. The CDR3 region is CASSRTGISNTEAFF. CDR3 DNA: TGTGCCAGTAGTAGGACAGGGATATCGAACACTGAAGCTTTCTTT.

The CDR3 here is CASSPAGTLSGNTIYF. As DNA, the CDR3 is TGTGCCAGCAGTCCAGCCGGGACCCTCTCTGGAAACACCATATATTTT. V and J are TRBV6-6 and TRBJ1-3, with D maybe TRBD1 (5 bases). Germline-derived CDR1 and CDR2 are MNHNY and SVGAGI (reference sequence). Trimming took 5 bases from V and 0 from J, leaving 14 bases between them. The CDR3 length is 16 residues.

The rearrangement uses TRBV19 and TRBJ1-2; 8 positions match TRBD1. From germline, CDR1 is LNHDA and CDR2 SQIVND (reference sequence). Germline trimming cut 8 bases from V and 0 bases from J; bases unmatched to any gene: 5. This CDR3 has 14 residues. CDR3 amino acids: CASRQGPSNYGYTF. The CDR3 region has the DNA TGTGCCAGTCGACAGGGGCCTTCTAACTATGGCTACACCTTC.

V gene TRBV4-3 combines with J gene TRBJ1-2; maybe TRBD1 (5 bases). Trimming removed 3 bases at V and 5 bases at J, with 10 bases between. CDR3 size: 13 residues. Germline V CDR1 and CDR2: LGHNA, YSLEER. CDR3 nucleotide sequence: TGCGCCAGCAGCCAGGGTGGGACTTATGGCTACACCTTC. This encodes CASSQGGTYGYTF.

V is TRBV2 and J is TRBJ2-7; D is unresolved. The CDR3 totals 14 residues. V was cut by 7 bases and J by 2 bases, with 15 bases left in between. Germline V gives CDR1 SNHLY, CDR2 FYNNEI. As DNA, the CDR3 is TGTGCCAGCACCCTCTCCTCTGTCGCCTACGAGCAGTACTTC. Its protein is CASTLSSVAYEQYF.

The gene calls are TRBV29-1 and TRBJ1-1, with a weak D call TRBD1 (5 bases). With 4 bases removed from V and 2 bases from J, the gap between germline ends came to 11 bases. The length of the CDR3 is 13 residues. CDR1 is SQVTM, CDR2 ANQGSEA, per germline. The CDR3 region has the DNA TGCAGCGTTGCGCGGGACCTCAACACTGAAGCTTTCTTT. It encodes CSVARDLNTEAFF. Complete variable domain (other parts from reference TRBV29-1 and TRBJ1-1): SAVISQKPSRDICQRGTSLTIQCQVDSQVTMMFWYRQQPGQSLTLIATANQGSEATYESGFVIDKFPISRPNLTFSTLTVSNMSPEDSSIYLCSVARDLNTEAFFGQGTRLTVV.

V gene TRBV19 combines with J gene TRBJ2-1; 9 bases map to TRBD2. Germline loops: CDR1 LNHDA, CDR2 SQIVND (reference sequence). The junction had 9 bases not matched to a gene; V was cut back by 4 bases and J by 5 bases. This CDR3 is 16 amino acids long. The CDR3 here is CASSSRTSGFDNEQFF. In DNA form, the CDR3 reads TGTGCCAGTAGTAGCCGTACTAGCGGGTTCGACAATGAGCAGTTCTTC. The whole variable domain, filled in from reference TRBV19 and TRBJ2-1, reads DGGITQSPKYLFRKEGQNVTLSCEQNLNHDAMYWYRQDPGQGLRLIYYSQIVNDFQKGDIAEGYSVSREKKESFPLTVTSAQKNPTAFYLCASSSRTSGFDNEQFFGPGTRLTVL.

This chain connects TRBV11-2 to TRBJ2-3; D may be TRBD1 (6 bases). The CDR3 totals 15 residues. V was pared by 1 base and J by 2 bases, with 10 bases between. Germline lookup yields CDR1 SGHAT and CDR2 FQNNGV. The CDR3 coding sequence is TGTGCCAGCAGCTTAGGAGGGGGACACACAGATACGCAGTATTTT. This encodes CASSLGGGHTDTQYF.

This clone was found a few times. The chain recombines TRBV7-2 with TRBJ2-3, with 8 positions matching TRBD2. The germline V gene has CDR1 SGHTA and CDR2 FQGNSA. The V and J ends lost 5 bases and 1 base, in that order; junction bases with no gene match: 8. The CDR3 has 16 amino acids. In DNA form, the CDR3 reads TGTGCCAGCAGCCCATATTCACTAGCGGGCACAGATACGCAGTATTTT. Amino acid sequence: CASSPYSLAGTDTQYF.

The CDR3 reads CASSTPKGRSYEQYF. The CDR3 DNA reads TGTGCCAGCAGTACCCCTAAGGGGCGCTCCTACGAGCAGTACTTC. V gene TRBV27 combines with J gene TRBJ2-7, with a weak D call TRBD1 (5 bases). Trimming took 5 bases from V and 0 from J, leaving 14 bases between them. The CDR3 has 15 amino acids. The V gene's germline CDR1 is MNHEY and CDR2 SMNVEV (reference sequence).

V is TRBV4-2 and J is TRBJ2-3; 11 nucleotides align to TRBD2. CDR1 and CDR2 (germline): LGHNA, YNFKEQ. Germline trimming cut 6 bases from V and 2 bases from J; bases unmatched to any gene: 10. The CDR3 totals 17 residues. The CDR3 DNA follows: TGTGCCAGCAGGCCTACAGCTAGCGGGGGGCCCACAGATACGCAGTATTTT. Amino acid sequence: CASRPTASGGPTDTQYF.

The genes are TRBV2 and TRBJ2-7; TRBD1 aligns across 7 bases. The ends lost 7 bases at V and 0 bases at J; junction bases unmatched: 6. CDR3 length: 14 amino acids. CDR1 and CDR2 from the germline V gene are SNHLY and FYNNEI. CDR3 in amino acids: CASKKRDSSYEQYF. The CDR3 DNA reads TGTGCCAGCAAAAAAAGGGACAGCTCCTACGAGCAGTACTTC.

The CDR3 DNA sequence: TGCGCCAGCAGCTTCCGGGACAGGAGGATTAATGAGCAGTTCTTC. Translating it yields CASSFRDRRINEQFF. This chain links TRBV5-1 with TRBJ2-1; 8 bases are shared with TRBD1. Germline V lookup: CDR1 SGHRS, CDR2 YFSETQ. The ends lost 2 bases at V and 7 bases at J; junction bases unmatched: 8. This CDR3 comprises 15 residues.

V and J are TRBV13 and TRBJ1-1; 7 bases are a match to TRBD1. The CDR3 runs 14 residues. Germline CDR1 PRHDT, CDR2 FYEKMQ (reference sequence). The V segment lost 5 bases and the J segment 5 bases; nucleotides outside the gene matches: 8. CDR3 residues: CASSPSTGYTEAFF. The CDR3, as DNA: TGTGCCAGCAGCCCGTCGACAGGGTATACTGAAGCTTTCTTT.

In this sample, this clone turned up once. This sequence joins TRBV27 and TRBJ2-5; D might be TRBD2 (7 bases). The CDR3 sequence is 16 residues long. CDR1 MNHEY and CDR2 SMNVEV come from the germline V gene (reference sequence). V lost 3 bases to trimming and J lost 9 bases, with 23 bases between them. CDR3 sequence: CASSFFSGGGRGAQYF. The DNA for the CDR3 is TGTGCCAGCAGTTTTTTTTCAGGCGGGGGCCGGGGGGCCCAGTACTTC.